Shown below are 20 T cell receptor beta chains from a single sample sequenced in a study of TIL therapy for anti-PD-1-resistant metastatic lung cancer. Time point given: pre-treatment sample, taken before nivolumab and TIL therapy. The immunoSEQ assay was v3. TCRdb's table, derived via immunoSEQ multiplex PCR, lists solely in-frame clones and lacks some. The sample consists of about 59,000 clones, about 70% of them appearing once. Sequences were derived from blood, sampled at baseline. The receptors here all came from a person aged 25 to 85 with non-small cell lung cancer.

In this sample, this clone turned up once. J is TRBJ2-7 and V is TRBV6-6; 9 nucleotides agree with TRBD1. This CDR3 contains 15 residues. CDR1 MNHNY and CDR2 SVGAGI come from the germline V gene (reference sequence). The V segment lost 7 bases and the J segment 3 bases; nucleotides outside the gene matches: 10. The CDR3 region has the DNA TGTGCCAGCACTATACAACCGGGACAGGGCTACGAGCAGTACTTC. It codes for CASTIQPGQGYEQYF.

The chain recombines TRBV2 with TRBJ1-3; D gene uncertain. This CDR3 is 15 amino acids long. CDR1 and CDR2 from the germline V gene are SNHLY and FYNNEI. V lost 4 bases, J lost 0 bases, and 10 bases lay in between. The CDR3 is CASSVDRISGNTIYF. The CDR3 region has the DNA TGTGCCAGCAGTGTGGACCGAATCTCTGGAAACACCATATATTTT.

The chain employs TRBV19 and TRBJ2-7; TRBD2 aligns across 7 bases. This CDR3 has 15 residues. CDR1 is LNHDA and CDR2 is SQIVND in the germline V gene (reference sequence). The junction had 5 bases not matched to a gene; V was cut back by 3 bases and J by 0 bases. In DNA, the CDR3 is TGTGCCAGTAGTATTTCGGGAGGAAACTCCTACGAGCAGTACTTC. Its protein is CASSISGGNSYEQYF. Together with reference TRBV19 and TRBJ2-7, the CDR3 gives the full variable domain: DGGITQSPKYLFRKEGQNVTLSCEQNLNHDAMYWYRQDPGQGLRLIYYSQIVNDFQKGDIAEGYSVSREKKESFPLTVTSAQKNPTAFYLCASSISGGNSYEQYFGPGTRLTVT.

The rearrangement joins TRBV6-5 to TRBJ1-2, with TRBD1 as a possible D gene (5 bases). Germline V CDR1 and CDR2: MNHEY, SVGAGI. CDR3 size: 14 residues. V dropped 5 bases and J dropped 2 bases, with 12 bases sitting between them. CDR3 in amino acids: CASSNPRGNYGYTF. The CDR3 DNA reads as TGTGCCAGCAGTAACCCGCGGGGGAACTATGGCTACACCTTC.

The V gene is TRBV10-3, the J gene TRBJ2-1, with 10 bases fitting TRBD1. This CDR3 is built from 14 residues. The germline V gene encodes CDR1 ENHRY and CDR2 SYGVKD. J lost 5 bases, V lost 8 bases, and 6 bases had no gene match. The CDR3 bases are TGTGCCATCGGCAGCGGACAGGGGGACAATGAGCAGTTCTTC. Translation: CAIGSGQGDNEQFF.

This chain uses TRBV5-5 with TRBJ1-6, with D tentatively TRBD1 (6 bases). Trimming took 4 bases from V and 4 from J, leaving 21 bases between them. The CDR3 totals 18 residues. The V gene's germline CDR1 is SGHKS and CDR2 YYEKEE (reference sequence). CDR3: CASSPAGAGTTYNSPLHF. In DNA, the CDR3 is TGTGCCAGCAGCCCTGCGGGGGCTGGGACTACGTATAATTCACCCCTCCACTTT.

The chain couples TRBV19 to TRBJ2-5, with D perhaps TRBD1 (5 bases). From germline, CDR1 is LNHDA and CDR2 SQIVND (reference sequence). V lost 1 base, J lost 5 bases, and 11 bases lay in between. This CDR3 region has 14 residues. CDR3 sequence: CASSIAGLGETQYF. In DNA form, the CDR3 reads TGTGCCAGTAGTATAGCAGGGTTGGGGGAGACCCAGTACTTC.

The sample holds a few counts of this clone. This CDR3 reads CASSIVFSGSLEASYNEQFF. CDR3 sequence (DNA): TGTGCCAGTAGTATAGTTTTTAGCGGGAGTTTAGAAGCGTCGTACAATGAGCAGTTCTTC. This rearrangement joins TRBV19 to TRBJ2-1; 9 bases align to TRBD2. The CDR3 consists of 20 residues. V dropped 1 base and J dropped 4; count of bases not matched to a gene: 17. Per germline, CDR1 LNHDA and CDR2 SQIVND (reference sequence). Combining the CDR3 with reference TRBV19 and TRBJ2-1 gives the whole variable domain DGGITQSPKYLFRKEGQNVTLSCEQNLNHDAMYWYRQDPGQGLRLIYYSQIVNDFQKGDIAEGYSVSREKKESFPLTVTSAQKNPTAFYLCASSIVFSGSLEASYNEQFFGPGTRLTVL.

The rearrangement links TRBV15 to TRBJ1-2; 8 bases are a match to TRBD1. Germline loops: CDR1 LNHNV, CDR2 YYDKDF (reference sequence). Germline trimming cut 2 bases from V and 8 bases from J; bases unmatched to any gene: 13. CDR3 length equals 16 residues. CDR3 residues: CATSRFAGGERRGYTF. As DNA, the CDR3 is TGTGCCACCAGCAGATTTGCAGGGGGCGAACGGAGAGGCTACACCTTC.

This chain joins TRBV28 and TRBJ1-1; D is undetermined. The CDR3 runs 12 residues. Per the germline V gene, CDR1 is MDHEN and CDR2 is SYDVKM. V was pared by 6 bases and J by 1 base, with 6 bases between. The CDR3: CASRLGNTEAFF. In DNA, the CDR3 is TGTGCCAGCAGACTGGGGAACACTGAAGCTTTCTTT.

CDR3 protein: CASSIRSRTSGNTIYF. In DNA, the CDR3 is TGTGCCAGCAGTATTAGGAGCCGTACTTCTGGAAACACCATATATTTT. The V and J genes are TRBV2 and TRBJ1-3, with D uncertain. The germline CDR1 and CDR2 sequences are SNHLY and FYNNEI. V was shortened by 5 bases and J by 1 base, with 15 bases between the two germline ends. The CDR3 loop spans 16 amino acids.

V gene TRBV11-3 combines with J gene TRBJ2-5; 8 bases map to TRBD1. The germline CDR1 and CDR2 sequences are SGHNT and YENEEA. With V trimmed by 5 bases and J by 2 bases, 1 base remained unmatched. The CDR3 is made up of 13 amino acids. The CDR3 nucleotides are TGTGCCAGCAGCGGGACAGGACAAGAGACCCAGTACTTC. Its protein is CASSGTGQETQYF. The variable domain in full, completed from reference TRBV11-3 and TRBJ2-5, reads EAGVVQSPRYKIIEKKQPVAFWCNPISGHNTLYWYLQNLGQGPELLIRYENEEAVDDSQLPKDRFSAERLKGVDSTLKIQPAELGDSAVYLCASSGTGQETQYFGPGTRLLVL.

This chain links TRBV5-4 with TRBJ2-7, with 14 positions matching TRBD2. The V gene end was trimmed by 4 bases and the J gene end by 3 bases; junction bases not matched to a gene: 12. Germline lookup yields CDR1 SGHNT and CDR2 YYREEE (reference sequence). The CDR3 is 18 amino acids. The CDR3 DNA is TGTGCCAGCAGCCAGGGACTAGCGGGAGTCCTTGCCCACTACGAGCAGTACTTC. Its translation is CASSQGLAGVLAHYEQYF.

In its sample, this clone was seen a few times. This chain links TRBV27 with TRBJ2-7, with TRBD2 matching over 7 bases. The CDR3 runs 14 residues. Germline V gives CDR1 MNHEY, CDR2 SMNVEV (reference sequence). V shed 3 bases and J 0 bases; nucleotides not matched to a gene: 2. As DNA, the CDR3 is TGTGCCAGCAGTTTGCGGACTAGCTCCTACGAGCAGTACTTC. The encoded protein is CASSLRTSSYEQYF.

The chain links TRBV4-2 to TRBJ1-2; no clear D gene. CDR1 is LGHNA, CDR2 YNFKEQ, per germline. The germline V and J ends were trimmed by 0 bases and 8 bases, with 13 bases remaining between them. The CDR3 runs to 14 residues. The CDR3: CASSQDLSSNGYTF. CDR3 bases: TGTGCCAGCAGCCAAGATCTCTCTAGTAACGGCTACACCTTC.

This clone appeared many times. The chain couples TRBV7-2 to TRBJ2-7, with a possible D match to TRBD2 (6 bases). Germline values: CDR1 SGHTA, CDR2 FQGNSA. The CDR3 consists of 13 residues. V lost 4 bases, J lost 12 bases, and 19 bases lay in between. The CDR3 DNA reads TGTGCCAGCAGCTCATCCCCCGGGACTCCTATGTACTTC. As protein: CASSSSPGTPMYF.

This clone was found a few times. The chain combines TRBV28 with TRBJ1-1, with D unresolved. CDR3 length: 14 amino acids. V dropped 1 base and J dropped 1 base, with 7 bases sitting between them. CDR1 and CDR2 from the germline V gene are MDHEN and SYDVKM. This CDR3 is CASSLSRWNTEAFF. For the CDR3, the DNA is TGTGCCAGCAGTTTATCCCGGTGGAACACTGAAGCTTTCTTT.

V gene TRBV4-1 combines with J gene TRBJ2-5, with D unclear. There are 14 residues in the CDR3. CDR1 and CDR2 (germline): MGHRA, YSYEKL. The germline V and J ends were trimmed by 4 bases and 1 base, with 10 bases remaining between them. The CDR3 protein is CASSPFLSQETQYF. CDR3 bases: TGCGCCAGCAGCCCGTTCTTGAGCCAAGAGACCCAGTACTTC.

J is TRBJ2-7 and V is TRBV7-9; no clear D. V was shortened by 1 base and J by 2 bases, with 12 bases between the two germline ends. Germline CDR1 is SEHNR and CDR2 is FQNEAQ (reference sequence). The CDR3 extends over 15 amino acids. The CDR3 sequence: CASSLEGRAPYEQYF. CDR3 DNA: TGTGCCAGCAGCTTAGAGGGCAGAGCCCCCTACGAGCAGTACTTC.

This chain joins TRBV9 and TRBJ2-2; 8 bases fit TRBD2. The CDR3 totals 17 residues. Germline V lookup: CDR1 SGDLS, CDR2 YYNGEE. V lost 3 bases and J lost 3; bases outside the gene matches: 10. CDR3 protein: CASSARGGAGHTGELFF. DNA of the CDR3: TGTGCCAGCAGCGCCCGGGGGGGAGCGGGTCACACCGGGGAGCTGTTTTTT.